This is a list of T cell receptor beta chains from one sample in a study of blood T cell repertoires in COVID-19. The data were produced by immunoSEQ multiplex PCR, yet TCRdb's version contains in-frame clones alone and is incomplete. The sample gives 45,000 to 55,000 clones, 82% of which show up once; around 10% is in the top ten. The sequenced sample consisted of peripheral blood. The origin of the receptors is an elderly man with COVID-19, enrolled during active disease. Each CDR3 is given with its conserved first and last residue. Fields, in order: clone size, D gene, J gene, V gene, CDR3 protein, CDR3 DNA. D genes are given only for firm matches. Clone size is stated in some rows and not others, as once, few, many or a class when expanded.

abundance: -
d_gene: -
j_gene: TRBJ1-1
v_gene: TRBV5-4
CDR3aa: CASSPSQANTEAFF
CDR3nt: TGTGCCAGCAGCCCCTCACAGGCGAACACTGAAGCTTTCTTT

abundance: -
d_gene: TRBD2
j_gene: TRBJ2-1
v_gene: TRBV6-5
CDR3aa: CASSYLAGGTYNEQFF
CDR3nt: TGTGCCAGCAGTTATCTAGCGGGGGGGACATACAATGAGCAGTTCTTC

abundance: -
d_gene: TRBD1
j_gene: TRBJ1-1
v_gene: TRBV9
CDR3aa: CASSRTGADTEAFF
CDR3nt: TGTGCCAGCAGCCGGACAGGGGCGGACACTGAAGCTTTCTTT

abundance: few
d_gene: TRBD2
j_gene: TRBJ2-5
v_gene: TRBV7-2
CDR3aa: CASSLRASGGLETQYF
CDR3nt: TGTGCCAGCAGCTTAAGGGCTAGCGGGGGTCTAGAGACCCAGTACTTC

abundance: -
d_gene: -
j_gene: TRBJ2-7
v_gene: TRBV5-4
CDR3aa: CASSSIYEQYF
CDR3nt: TGTGCCAGCAGCTCCATTTACGAGCAGTACTTC

abundance: once
d_gene: TRBD1
j_gene: TRBJ1-2
v_gene: TRBV5-1
CDR3aa: CASSILGQGNGYTF
CDR3nt: TGCGCCAGCAGCATCCTGGGACAGGGGAATGGCTACACCTTC

abundance: -
d_gene: TRBD2
j_gene: TRBJ2-3
v_gene: TRBV5-1
CDR3aa: CASSPGGGTDTQYF
CDR3nt: TGCGCCAGCAGCCCGGGAGGGGGCACAGATACGCAGTATTTT

abundance: -
d_gene: TRBD1
j_gene: TRBJ2-1
v_gene: TRBV11-3
CDR3aa: CASSSLQGTEQFF
CDR3nt: TGTGCCAGCAGCTCCCTACAGGGGACTGAGCAGTTCTTC

abundance: -
d_gene: TRBD1
j_gene: TRBJ1-1
v_gene: TRBV2
CDR3aa: CASSRGGADTEAFF
CDR3nt: TGTGCCAGCAGCCGAGGGGGCGCGGACACTGAAGCTTTCTTT

abundance: -
d_gene: -
j_gene: TRBJ1-2
v_gene: TRBV29-1
CDR3aa: CSVGLPGVPYGYTF
CDR3nt: TGCAGCGTTGGGCTCCCCGGGGTCCCCTATGGCTACACCTTC

abundance: -
d_gene: TRBD1
j_gene: TRBJ1-5
v_gene: TRBV19
CDR3aa: CASSQTGGNQPQHF
CDR3nt: TGTGCCAGTAGTCAGACAGGGGGCAATCAGCCCCAGCATTTT

abundance: -
d_gene: TRBD1
j_gene: TRBJ2-1
v_gene: TRBV9
CDR3aa: CASSPRTGGTEQFF
CDR3nt: TGTGCCAGCAGCCCAAGGACAGGGGGAACAGAGCAGTTCTTC

abundance: -
d_gene: -
j_gene: TRBJ2-2
v_gene: TRBV11-2
CDR3aa: CASSPFNSGELFF
CDR3nt: TGTGCCAGCAGCCCGTTTAACTCCGGGGAGCTGTTTTTT

abundance: -
d_gene: TRBD2
j_gene: TRBJ2-3
v_gene: TRBV5-1
CDR3aa: CASSTRLASDTQYF
CDR3nt: TGCGCCAGCAGCACCCGACTAGCGTCAGATACGCAGTATTTT

abundance: -
d_gene: TRBD1
j_gene: TRBJ1-1
v_gene: TRBV19
CDR3aa: CASIRTGRGTEAFF
CDR3nt: TGTGCCAGTATCCGGACAGGGAGGGGCACTGAAGCTTTCTTT

abundance: -
d_gene: TRBD2
j_gene: TRBJ2-2
v_gene: TRBV24-1
CDR3aa: CATSDLSTSGRTGELFF
CDR3nt: TGTGCCACCAGTGATTTGTCCACTAGCGGGAGAACCGGGGAGCTGTTTTTT

abundance: -
d_gene: TRBD1
j_gene: TRBJ2-5
v_gene: TRBV7-7
CDR3aa: CASSAGTVQETQYF
CDR3nt: TGTGCCAGCAGCGCCGGGACAGTCCAAGAGACCCAGTACTTC

abundance: once
d_gene: -
j_gene: TRBJ1-5
v_gene: TRBV7-9
CDR3aa: CASSLGQGGVKQPQHF
CDR3nt: TGTGCCAGCAGCTTAGGTCAGGGTGGGGTAAAGCAGCCCCAGCATTTT

abundance: -
d_gene: -
j_gene: TRBJ1-2
v_gene: TRBV4-3
CDR3aa: CASSQADRGYGYTF
CDR3nt: TGCGCCAGCAGCCAAGCAGACCGAGGGTATGGCTACACCTTC

abundance: once
d_gene: -
j_gene: TRBJ2-5
v_gene: TRBV5-1
CDR3aa: CASSGQGETQYF
CDR3nt: TGCGCCAGCAGTGGGCAGGGAGAGACCCAGTACTTC

abundance: -
d_gene: -
j_gene: TRBJ1-4
v_gene: TRBV27
CDR3aa: CASSSVRLLEKLFF
CDR3nt: TGTGCCAGCAGTTCCGTTCGACTTCTAGAAAAACTGTTTTTT

abundance: -
d_gene: TRBD1
j_gene: TRBJ1-5
v_gene: TRBV19
CDR3aa: CAMGTGADNQPQHF
CDR3nt: TGTGCCATGGGAACAGGGGCGGACAATCAGCCCCAGCATTTT

abundance: -
d_gene: TRBD1
j_gene: TRBJ1-2
v_gene: TRBV9
CDR3aa: CASSGRRDSLYGYTF
CDR3nt: TGTGCCAGCAGCGGTCGCCGGGACAGCCTCTATGGCTACACCTTC

abundance: -
d_gene: -
j_gene: TRBJ1-2
v_gene: TRBV7-9
CDR3aa: CASRSSGGPVGYTF
CDR3nt: TGTGCCAGCAGGTCCAGCGGGGGCCCGGTTGGCTACACCTTC

abundance: -
d_gene: -
j_gene: TRBJ1-4
v_gene: TRBV28
CDR3aa: CASSSSGGEEKLFF
CDR3nt: -

abundance: many
d_gene: -
j_gene: TRBJ1-2
v_gene: TRBV18
CDR3aa: CASSQQALGMNYGYTF
CDR3nt: TGTGCCAGCTCACAGCAGGCCCTGGGTATGAACTATGGCTACACCTTC

abundance: -
d_gene: -
j_gene: TRBJ2-1
v_gene: TRBV12-3/TRBV12-4
CDR3aa: CASKAGARGFF
CDR3nt: TGTGCCAGCAAGGCGGGGGCGCGAGGGTTCTTC

abundance: -
d_gene: -
j_gene: TRBJ2-5
v_gene: TRBV9
CDR3aa: CASSSGTRVLETQYF
CDR3nt: TGTGCCAGCAGCTCAGGAACGAGGGTTCTGGAGACCCAGTACTTC

abundance: -
d_gene: -
j_gene: TRBJ1-1
v_gene: TRBV5-1
CDR3aa: CASSLAQPGDKAFF
CDR3nt: TGCGCCAGCAGCTTGGCACAGCCCGGCGATAAAGCTTTCTTT

abundance: -
d_gene: TRBD1
j_gene: TRBJ1-1
v_gene: TRBV28
CDR3aa: CASIGTGQLKGAFF
CDR3nt: TGTGCCAGCATCGGGACAGGACAACTTAAGGGGGCTTTCTTT

abundance: -
d_gene: TRBD1
j_gene: TRBJ1-4
v_gene: TRBV7-6
CDR3aa: CASSLRSGQGDEKLFF
CDR3nt: TGTGCCAGCAGCCTAAGGTCGGGACAGGGTGATGAAAAACTGTTTTTT

abundance: -
d_gene: -
j_gene: TRBJ2-1
v_gene: TRBV3-1/TRBV3-2
CDR3aa: CASSQEQRSYNEQFF
CDR3nt: TGTGCCAGCAGCCAAGAGCAGCGCTCCTACAATGAGCAGTTCTTC

abundance: -
d_gene: TRBD1
j_gene: TRBJ2-7
v_gene: TRBV6-2/TRBV6-3
CDR3aa: CASSPRTGDSYEQYF
CDR3nt: TGTGCCAGCAGCCCCAGGACAGGGGATTCCTACGAGCAGTACTTC

abundance: -
d_gene: -
j_gene: TRBJ2-7
v_gene: TRBV14
CDR3aa: CASSQGRGPYEQYF
CDR3nt: TGTGCCAGCAGCCAAGGTCGAGGTCCCTACGAGCAGTACTTC

abundance: once
d_gene: -
j_gene: TRBJ2-5
v_gene: TRBV6-5
CDR3aa: CASSWGGQPQETQYF
CDR3nt: TGTGCCAGCAGTTGGGGGGGGCAGCCACAAGAGACCCAGTACTTC

abundance: -
d_gene: TRBD1
j_gene: TRBJ1-1
v_gene: TRBV7-7
CDR3aa: CASSPDRDTEAFF
CDR3nt: TGTGCCAGCAGCCCCGACAGGGACACTGAAGCTTTCTTT

abundance: -
d_gene: -
j_gene: TRBJ1-6
v_gene: TRBV18
CDR3aa: CASSPPLVAGSNNSPLHF
CDR3nt: TGTGCCAGCTCACCACCGTTAGTTGCCGGGTCTAATAATTCACCCCTCCACTTT

abundance: -
d_gene: TRBD2
j_gene: TRBJ2-1
v_gene: TRBV5-1
CDR3aa: CASSLRQRGSYNEQFF
CDR3nt: TGCGCCAGCAGCTTAAGGCAGCGGGGGTCCTACAATGAGCAGTTCTTC

abundance: -
d_gene: -
j_gene: TRBJ1-1
v_gene: TRBV28
CDR3aa: CASSMTGFNTEAFF
CDR3nt: TGTGCCAGCAGTATGACAGGATTTAACACTGAAGCTTTCTTT

abundance: -
d_gene: TRBD1
j_gene: TRBJ1-1
v_gene: TRBV4-3
CDR3aa: CASSQVVGQGAEAFF
CDR3nt: TGCGCCAGCAGCCAAGTGGTCGGACAGGGGGCTGAAGCTTTCTTT

abundance: -
d_gene: -
j_gene: TRBJ1-1
v_gene: TRBV7-6
CDR3aa: CASSYGHRNTEAFF
CDR3nt: TGTGCCAGCAGCTATGGGCACAGGAACACTGAAGCTTTCTTT

abundance: -
d_gene: TRBD1
j_gene: TRBJ1-1
v_gene: TRBV6-2/TRBV6-3
CDR3aa: CASSYLTGKGVNTEAFF
CDR3nt: TGTGCCAGCAGTTACCTGACAGGGAAGGGGGTGAACACTGAAGCTTTCTTT

abundance: -
d_gene: TRBD1
j_gene: TRBJ2-3
v_gene: TRBV4-3
CDR3aa: CASSGHRGPGWGTQYF
CDR3nt: TGCGCCAGCAGCGGGCACAGGGGGCCGGGGTGGGGTACGCAGTATTTT

abundance: -
d_gene: TRBD1
j_gene: TRBJ1-2
v_gene: TRBV5-8
CDR3aa: CASNPPGTDRRGYTF
CDR3nt: TGTGCCAGCAACCCCCCCGGGACAGATCGGCGTGGCTACACCTTC

abundance: -
d_gene: -
j_gene: TRBJ1-2
v_gene: TRBV19
CDR3aa: CASSKGDYGYTF
CDR3nt: TGTGCCAGTTCAAAGGGGGACTATGGCTACACCTTC

abundance: -
d_gene: TRBD2
j_gene: TRBJ2-3
v_gene: TRBV27
CDR3aa: CASSLLRQREGADTQYF
CDR3nt: TGTGCCAGCAGTTTATTACGGCAGCGGGAAGGCGCAGATACGCAGTATTTT

abundance: -
d_gene: TRBD1
j_gene: TRBJ2-2
v_gene: TRBV9
CDR3aa: CASSTTGQGAVAGELFF
CDR3nt: TGTGCCAGCAGCACTACCGGACAGGGGGCTGTTGCGGGGGAGCTGTTTTTT

abundance: -
d_gene: TRBD2
j_gene: TRBJ2-1
v_gene: TRBV7-2
CDR3aa: CASSLEGLAYNEQFF
CDR3nt: TGTGCCAGCAGCTTAGAGGGACTAGCTTACAATGAGCAGTTCTTC

abundance: -
d_gene: TRBD2
j_gene: TRBJ2-1
v_gene: TRBV19
CDR3aa: CASLLAGGTFNEQFF
CDR3nt: TGTGCCAGCCTTCTAGCGGGGGGTACCTTCAATGAGCAGTTCTTC

abundance: -
d_gene: TRBD1
j_gene: TRBJ2-7
v_gene: TRBV10-3
CDR3aa: CAISADRGGNYEQYF
CDR3nt: TGTGCCATCAGTGCAGACAGGGGAGGAAACTACGAGCAGTACTTC

abundance: -
d_gene: TRBD2
j_gene: TRBJ2-1
v_gene: TRBV5-4
CDR3aa: CASSSPLSGGYEQFF
CDR3nt: TGTGCCAGCAGCTCTCCGCTTAGCGGGGGGTATGAGCAGTTCTTC

abundance: few
d_gene: TRBD1
j_gene: TRBJ1-2
v_gene: TRBV19
CDR3aa: CASRTGNYGYTF
CDR3nt: TGTGCCAGTAGGACAGGGAACTATGGCTACACCTTC

abundance: once
d_gene: TRBD1
j_gene: TRBJ2-3
v_gene: TRBV5-6
CDR3aa: CASSFGTGHGTDTQYF
CDR3nt: TGTGCCAGCAGCTTCGGGACAGGGCACGGCACAGATACGCAGTATTTT

abundance: -
d_gene: -
j_gene: TRBJ1-5
v_gene: TRBV7-2
CDR3aa: CASSLDQGGNQPQHF
CDR3nt: TGTGCCAGCAGCTTAGATCAGGGCGGCAATCAGCCCCAGCATTTT

abundance: -
d_gene: -
j_gene: TRBJ2-2
v_gene: TRBV19
CDR3aa: CASSILGTTNTGELFF
CDR3nt: TGTGCCAGTAGTATTCTTGGGACAACGAACACCGGGGAGCTGTTTTTT